Listed below are T cell receptor beta chains from one sample, sequenced in a study of shared clonotypes between healthy human individuals. Assay used: immunoSEQ multiplex PCR; TCRdb lists only in-frame clones, some missing. Of 550,000 to 750,000 clones listed, around 90% were seen once; the top ten hold roughly 24%. Sequenced input: naive CD8+ T cells sorted from blood. The receptors stem from a man aged 25 to 40 in good health. Both conserved end residues are part of each CDR3. Each record gives: CDR3 DNA, CDR3 protein, D gene, V gene, CDR3 length, clone size, J gene. D genes are given only for firm matches. Expanded clones get a size class; other rows say once, few or many, or leave the size out.

cdr3_nt: TGTGCCAGCTCCAGAGGCTCCTACAATGAGCAGTTCTTC
cdr3_aa: CASSRGSYNEQFF
d_call: .
v_call: TRBV27
cdr3_length: 13
clone_size: .
j_call: TRBJ2-1

cdr3_nt: TGTGCCAGCAGCTTGCGGCTCTCCTACGAGCAGTACTTC
cdr3_aa: CASSLRLSYEQYF
d_call: .
v_call: TRBV11-2
cdr3_length: 13
clone_size: .
j_call: TRBJ2-7

cdr3_nt: TGTGCCAGCCAAATGGTACCCTACAATGAGCAGTTCTTC
cdr3_aa: CASQMVPYNEQFF
d_call: .
v_call: TRBV7-9
cdr3_length: 13
clone_size: .
j_call: TRBJ2-1

cdr3_nt: TGTGCCACCCATCCCCCCTCCTCTGTCTACGAGCAGTACTTC
cdr3_aa: CATHPPSSVYEQYF
d_call: .
v_call: TRBV6-1
cdr3_length: 14
clone_size: .
j_call: TRBJ2-7

cdr3_nt: TGTGCCAGCACCCTAGCGAGAACAGATACGCAGTATTTT
cdr3_aa: CASTLARTDTQYF
d_call: .
v_call: TRBV6-5
cdr3_length: 13
clone_size: .
j_call: TRBJ2-3

cdr3_nt: TGTGCCAGTAGTGAGAGTGGAGCCAAAAACATTCAGTACTTC
cdr3_aa: CASSESGAKNIQYF
d_call: .
v_call: TRBV19
cdr3_length: 14
clone_size: once
j_call: TRBJ2-4

cdr3_nt: TGTGCCAGCAGCTTAGATAAGCGGGACGGTAACAGGGCCCAAGAGACCCAGTACTTC
cdr3_aa: CASSLDKRDGNRAQETQYF
d_call: .
v_call: TRBV7-8
cdr3_length: 19
clone_size: .
j_call: TRBJ2-5

cdr3_nt: TGTGCCAGCAAGAGACGCGGCTCCACAGATACGCAGTATTTT
cdr3_aa: CASKRRGSTDTQYF
d_call: .
v_call: TRBV6-6
cdr3_length: 14
clone_size: .
j_call: TRBJ2-3

cdr3_nt: TGTGCCAGTAGTGCCTCGACAGGGTCCCCCTACACCTTC
cdr3_aa: CASSASTGSPYTF
d_call: TRBD1
v_call: TRBV19
cdr3_length: 13
clone_size: .
j_call: TRBJ1-2

cdr3_nt: TGCGCCAGCAGCCCGGGACTAGCGTACGAGCAGTACTTC
cdr3_aa: CASSPGLAYEQYF
d_call: TRBD2
v_call: TRBV10-2
cdr3_length: 13
clone_size: .
j_call: TRBJ2-7

cdr3_nt: TGCGCCAGCAGCCAAGAGACTAGCGGGAGGGATAGCTCCTACGAGCAGTACTTC
cdr3_aa: CASSQETSGRDSSYEQYF
d_call: TRBD2
v_call: TRBV4-1
cdr3_length: 18
clone_size: .
j_call: TRBJ2-7

cdr3_nt: TGCGCCAGCAGCGAGTCGACAGGGGTCTTTTTACACGAGCAGTACTTC
cdr3_aa: CASSESTGVFLHEQYF
d_call: TRBD1
v_call: TRBV10-1
cdr3_length: 16
clone_size: few
j_call: TRBJ2-7

cdr3_nt: TGTGCCATCCAGGGGGCGCAGGGTCAGCCCCAGCATTTT
cdr3_aa: CAIQGAQGQPQHF
d_call: TRBD1
v_call: TRBV15
cdr3_length: 13
clone_size: .
j_call: TRBJ1-5

cdr3_nt: TGTGCCAGCAGCCGGGACTCCGAAGAGACCCAGTACTTC
cdr3_aa: CASSRDSEETQYF
d_call: .
v_call: TRBV7-6
cdr3_length: 13
clone_size: once
j_call: TRBJ2-5

cdr3_nt: TGTGCCAGCAGCGTCCGGGACAGAGGCTCTGGGGCCAACGTCCTGACTTTC
cdr3_aa: CASSVRDRGSGANVLTF
d_call: TRBD1
v_call: TRBV27
cdr3_length: 17
clone_size: .
j_call: TRBJ2-6

cdr3_nt: TGTGCCACCTCGGAAGGACAGGGGAGAGAGACCCAGTACTTC
cdr3_aa: CATSEGQGRETQYF
d_call: TRBD1
v_call: TRBV15
cdr3_length: 14
clone_size: .
j_call: TRBJ2-5

cdr3_nt: TGTGCCAGCAGTCTTTCCGGGAGACCTGTGGGGGAAGCTTTCTTT
cdr3_aa: CASSLSGRPVGEAFF
d_call: .
v_call: TRBV27
cdr3_length: 15
clone_size: .
j_call: TRBJ1-1

cdr3_nt: TGTGCCAGCAGCTTAGTGGGACTTGACAATGAGCAGTTCTTC
cdr3_aa: CASSLVGLDNEQFF
d_call: .
v_call: TRBV5-4
cdr3_length: 14
clone_size: .
j_call: TRBJ2-1

cdr3_nt: TGCAGCGTTGAAGGGGGTCAGGAGGGCTCTGAAGCTTTCTTT
cdr3_aa: CSVEGGQEGSEAFF
d_call: .
v_call: TRBV29-1
cdr3_length: 14
clone_size: .
j_call: TRBJ1-1

cdr3_nt: TGTGCCAGCAGCGTAGGAGAGATCAGAGGCTACGAGCAGTACTTC
cdr3_aa: CASSVGEIRGYEQYF
d_call: .
v_call: TRBV9
cdr3_length: 15
clone_size: .
j_call: TRBJ2-7

cdr3_nt: TGTGCCAGCAGCCGGGACAGCTTACAAGAGACCCAGTACTTC
cdr3_aa: CASSRDSLQETQYF
d_call: TRBD1
v_call: TRBV9
cdr3_length: 14
clone_size: .
j_call: TRBJ2-5

cdr3_nt: TGTGCCAGCTCACCACCTTGGCAGGGGCCCAACCAGCCCCAGCATTTT
cdr3_aa: CASSPPWQGPNQPQHF
d_call: .
v_call: TRBV18
cdr3_length: 16
clone_size: few
j_call: TRBJ1-5

cdr3_nt: TGTGCCACCAGCAGAGAAACCGCGGGGCCCGGGGAGCTGTTTTTT
cdr3_aa: CATSRETAGPGELFF
d_call: .
v_call: TRBV15
cdr3_length: 15
clone_size: once
j_call: TRBJ2-2

cdr3_nt: TGTGCCAGCAGCTCAACCCCAGCGATTGCCTCCTACGAGCAGTACTTC
cdr3_aa: CASSSTPAIASYEQYF
d_call: .
v_call: TRBV7-9
cdr3_length: 16
clone_size: .
j_call: TRBJ2-7

cdr3_nt: TGTGCCAGCAGTTTATCACTATACAATGAGCAGTTCTTC
cdr3_aa: CASSLSLYNEQFF
d_call: .
v_call: TRBV27
cdr3_length: 13
clone_size: .
j_call: TRBJ2-1

cdr3_nt: TGTGCCAGCTCACCGGGTCCGGATCGAATGGTAACGGGGCCACGCTCTGTAAACACCATATATTTT
cdr3_aa: CASSPGPDRMVTGPRSVNTIYF
d_call: .
v_call: TRBV18
cdr3_length: 22
clone_size: once
j_call: TRBJ1-3

cdr3_nt: TGCGCCAGCAGCTTGACAGGGGGACACGAGCAGTACTTC
cdr3_aa: CASSLTGGHEQYF
d_call: TRBD1
v_call: TRBV5-1
cdr3_length: 13
clone_size: once
j_call: TRBJ2-7

cdr3_nt: TGTGCCAGCTCTAGCGGGGTCGGTGAGCAGTTCTTC
cdr3_aa: CASSSGVGEQFF
d_call: TRBD2
v_call: TRBV6-5
cdr3_length: 12
clone_size: .
j_call: TRBJ2-1

cdr3_nt: TGTGCCAGCAGTGAGGGACTAGGATCCTACGAGCAGTACTTC
cdr3_aa: CASSEGLGSYEQYF
d_call: TRBD2
v_call: TRBV6-4
cdr3_length: 14
clone_size: .
j_call: TRBJ2-7

cdr3_nt: TGCAGCGTTGAAATCGGGGGTTCGGGCAATGAGCAGTTCTTC
cdr3_aa: CSVEIGGSGNEQFF
d_call: .
v_call: TRBV29-1
cdr3_length: 14
clone_size: .
j_call: TRBJ2-1

cdr3_nt: TGTGCCAGCAGCTCTCTAGCGTGGGAGGGACTTGGCTCCTACAATGAGCAGTTCTTC
cdr3_aa: CASSSLAWEGLGSYNEQFF
d_call: TRBD2
v_call: TRBV13
cdr3_length: 19
clone_size: .
j_call: TRBJ2-1

cdr3_nt: TGTGCCAGCAGCCCTCCAGCCGGGACAGCGATAACAGATACGCAGTATTTT
cdr3_aa: CASSPPAGTAITDTQYF
d_call: TRBD1
v_call: TRBV7-9
cdr3_length: 17
clone_size: .
j_call: TRBJ2-3

cdr3_nt: TGTGCCACCAGCAGAGTTAGGGACCCCGTCTACGAGCAGTACTTC
cdr3_aa: CATSRVRDPVYEQYF
d_call: .
v_call: TRBV15
cdr3_length: 15
clone_size: .
j_call: TRBJ2-7

cdr3_nt: TGCGCCAGCAGTGATCTGCCGTACAATGAGCAGTTCTTC
cdr3_aa: CASSDLPYNEQFF
d_call: .
v_call: TRBV10-1
cdr3_length: 13
clone_size: .
j_call: TRBJ2-1

cdr3_nt: TGTGCCTGGATCGGGGACTCCCCCAATGAGCAGTTCTTC
cdr3_aa: CAWIGDSPNEQFF
d_call: .
v_call: TRBV30
cdr3_length: 13
clone_size: .
j_call: TRBJ2-1

cdr3_nt: TGTGCCAGCAGCTTAAGGTCGGGCACGGGCAATGAGCAGTTCTTC
cdr3_aa: CASSLRSGTGNEQFF
d_call: .
v_call: TRBV7-8
cdr3_length: 15
clone_size: .
j_call: TRBJ2-1

cdr3_nt: TGTGCCAGCAGTTTATCCTGGGGGAGACGCTTATACGAGCAGTACTTC
cdr3_aa: CASSLSWGRRLYEQYF
d_call: .
v_call: TRBV27
cdr3_length: 16
clone_size: .
j_call: TRBJ2-7

cdr3_nt: TGTGCCTGGAGTTACGGGACGGGGAACACTGAAGCTTTCTTT
cdr3_aa: CAWSYGTGNTEAFF
d_call: .
v_call: TRBV30
cdr3_length: 14
clone_size: .
j_call: TRBJ1-1

cdr3_nt: TGTGCCAGCAGCTTTCCGCGGGAGTGGGCTACGGGCTACGAGCAGTACTTC
cdr3_aa: CASSFPREWATGYEQYF
d_call: TRBD2
v_call: TRBV7-2
cdr3_length: 17
clone_size: .
j_call: TRBJ2-7

cdr3_nt: TGTGCCAGCTCATCCATCGGGGGAACTCAAACGACCGGGGAGCTGTTTTTT
cdr3_aa: CASSSIGGTQTTGELFF
d_call: .
v_call: TRBV18
cdr3_length: 17
clone_size: .
j_call: TRBJ2-2

cdr3_nt: TGTGCCAGTAGTACAGGTAGCGGGGCGAGCTCCTACAATGAGCAGTTCTTC
cdr3_aa: CASSTGSGASSYNEQFF
d_call: TRBD2
v_call: TRBV19
cdr3_length: 17
clone_size: .
j_call: TRBJ2-1

cdr3_nt: TGTGCCAGCAACAAGGGCCCCTACGAGCAGTACTTC
cdr3_aa: CASNKGPYEQYF
d_call: .
v_call: TRBV28
cdr3_length: 12
clone_size: .
j_call: TRBJ2-7

cdr3_nt: TGTGCCAGCAGCTCCACTAGGGTGGAGGACAGGACCAACACAGATACGCAGTATTTT
cdr3_aa: CASSSTRVEDRTNTDTQYF
d_call: TRBD1
v_call: TRBV7-9
cdr3_length: 19
clone_size: .
j_call: TRBJ2-3

cdr3_nt: TGTGCCAGCAGTTACGCATGGGACAGAACCTACGAGCAGTACTTC
cdr3_aa: CASSYAWDRTYEQYF
d_call: TRBD1
v_call: TRBV6-5
cdr3_length: 15
clone_size: .
j_call: TRBJ2-7

cdr3_nt: TGTGCCTGGAGTGTAGGGGTCCTGGGGGAGCTGTTTTTT
cdr3_aa: CAWSVGVLGELFF
d_call: .
v_call: TRBV30
cdr3_length: 13
clone_size: .
j_call: TRBJ2-2

cdr3_nt: TGTGCCACCAGCAGATCTAGTGCGGGGACATCCCTGTCAGTCTACAATGAGCAGTTCTTC
cdr3_aa: CATSRSSAGTSLSVYNEQFF
d_call: .
v_call: TRBV15
cdr3_length: 20
clone_size: once
j_call: TRBJ2-1

cdr3_nt: TGTGCCAGCAGTTTACGACAAGAGACCCAGTACTTC
cdr3_aa: CASSLRQETQYF
d_call: .
v_call: TRBV28
cdr3_length: 12
clone_size: .
j_call: TRBJ2-5

cdr3_nt: TGTGCCACGGGCGGGACCTCCTACGAGCAGTACTTC
cdr3_aa: CATGGTSYEQYF
d_call: .
v_call: TRBV28
cdr3_length: 12
clone_size: .
j_call: TRBJ2-7

cdr3_nt: TGTGCCAGCAGAGGGACTAGCGGGGACGACACGATACCCACCTACGAGCAGTACTTC
cdr3_aa: CASRGTSGDDTIPTYEQYF
d_call: TRBD2
v_call: TRBV28
cdr3_length: 19
clone_size: .
j_call: TRBJ2-7

cdr3_nt: TGTGCCAGCAGCTCCATGACTGAAAGCAATCAGCCCCAGCATTTT
cdr3_aa: CASSSMTESNQPQHF
d_call: .
v_call: TRBV6-6
cdr3_length: 15
clone_size: .
j_call: TRBJ1-5

cdr3_nt: TGTGCCAGCAGCTTAGCTCAGGGGTCCTACAATGAGCAGTTCTTC
cdr3_aa: CASSLAQGSYNEQFF
d_call: .
v_call: TRBV7-9
cdr3_length: 15
clone_size: .
j_call: TRBJ2-1

cdr3_nt: TGTGCCAGCAGCGTCAGACAGGGGGCTGGAGAAAAACTGTTTTTT
cdr3_aa: CASSVRQGAGEKLFF
d_call: TRBD1
v_call: TRBV5-4
cdr3_length: 15
clone_size: .
j_call: TRBJ1-4